These T cell receptor beta chains were read from a single sample in a study of cytomegalovirus exposure and HLA in healthy donors. TCRdb's copy holds only in-frame clones and misses some; the assay was immunoSEQ multiplex PCR. The sample contains about 180,000 clones, roughly 79% of which appear only once. The material sequenced was PBMCs. These receptors came from a woman aged 18-29 years in good health and CMV-seropositive. CDR3s include the opening cysteine and the closing phenylalanine or tryptophan. The order of the fields is D gene, J gene, clone size, CDR3 length, V gene, CDR3 DNA, CDR3 protein. The D gene is left open where the match is weak. Size tells how often a clone was seen (once, few, many) or the class of an expanded clone, and some rows leave it out.

d_call: -
j_call: TRBJ2-7
clone_size: -
cdr3_length: 16
v_call: TRBV5-1
cdr3_nt: TGCGCCAGCAGCTCCACGAAACAGGGTTCTGGCTACGAGCAGTACTTC
cdr3_aa: CASSSTKQGSGYEQYF

d_call: -
j_call: TRBJ1-2
clone_size: -
cdr3_length: 14
v_call: TRBV5-4
cdr3_nt: TGTGCCAGCAGCCGTTTCGAGGGTAACTATGGCTACACCTTC
cdr3_aa: CASSRFEGNYGYTF

d_call: -
j_call: TRBJ1-5
clone_size: -
cdr3_length: 14
v_call: TRBV15
cdr3_nt: TGTGCCACCAGCAGGACCAGGGATAATCAGCCCCAGCATTTT
cdr3_aa: CATSRTRDNQPQHF

d_call: -
j_call: TRBJ1-4
clone_size: -
cdr3_length: 14
v_call: TRBV27
cdr3_nt: TGTGCCAGCAGTTTATATCGGGCGGAGGGAAAACTGTTTTTT
cdr3_aa: CASSLYRAEGKLFF

d_call: -
j_call: TRBJ2-7
clone_size: -
cdr3_length: 15
v_call: TRBV7-6
cdr3_nt: TGTGCCAGCAGCTCAAAAGCCACGGACTCCTACGAGCAGTACTTC
cdr3_aa: CASSSKATDSYEQYF

d_call: TRBD1
j_call: TRBJ1-2
clone_size: -
cdr3_length: 14
v_call: TRBV6-5
cdr3_nt: TGTGCCAGCAGTTACTTAAGGACAGGTGGTGGCTACACCTTC
cdr3_aa: CASSYLRTGGGYTF

d_call: -
j_call: TRBJ1-3
clone_size: -
cdr3_length: 14
v_call: TRBV19
cdr3_nt: TGTGCCTCTGGGGGCTTTTCCTCTGGAAACACCATATATTTT
cdr3_aa: CASGGFSSGNTIYF

d_call: -
j_call: TRBJ2-5
clone_size: -
cdr3_length: 12
v_call: TRBV7-9
cdr3_nt: TGTGCCAGCAGCTTATGGGGCGAGACCCAGTACTTC
cdr3_aa: CASSLWGETQYF

d_call: -
j_call: TRBJ2-7
clone_size: -
cdr3_length: 17
v_call: TRBV5-6
cdr3_nt: TGTGCCAGCAGCCTGGTGGGCTTACGGGGATTTACCTACGAGCAGTACTTC
cdr3_aa: CASSLVGLRGFTYEQYF

d_call: TRBD2
j_call: TRBJ2-1
clone_size: -
cdr3_length: 19
v_call: TRBV7-8
cdr3_nt: TGTGCCAGCAGCGGTTTGGGACTAGCGGGGAAACCATCGGGGAATGAGCAGTTCTTC
cdr3_aa: CASSGLGLAGKPSGNEQFF

d_call: -
j_call: TRBJ1-2
clone_size: once
cdr3_length: 16
v_call: TRBV6-6
cdr3_nt: TGTGCCAGCAGCGGACGGACAAATTTAGCTAACTATGGCTACACCTTC
cdr3_aa: CASSGRTNLANYGYTF

d_call: TRBD2
j_call: TRBJ2-3
clone_size: once
cdr3_length: 15
v_call: TRBV2
cdr3_nt: TGTGCCAGCAGCCGACTAGCGGGGAACACAGATACGCAGTATTTT
cdr3_aa: CASSRLAGNTDTQYF

d_call: -
j_call: TRBJ1-6
clone_size: -
cdr3_length: 18
v_call: TRBV4-2
cdr3_nt: TGTGCCAGCAGCCAGGTGACAACAGGTATCTCCTATAATTCACCCCTCCACTTT
cdr3_aa: CASSQVTTGISYNSPLHF

d_call: -
j_call: TRBJ1-2
clone_size: -
cdr3_length: 12
v_call: TRBV7-2
cdr3_nt: TGTGCCAGCAGCCTGGACAGCCCTGGCTACACCTTC
cdr3_aa: CASSLDSPGYTF

d_call: -
j_call: TRBJ2-3
clone_size: -
cdr3_length: 16
v_call: TRBV5-1
cdr3_nt: TGCGCCAGCAGCTTCTCAGGGGCGCCCCGCACAGATACGCAGTATTTT
cdr3_aa: CASSFSGAPRTDTQYF

d_call: -
j_call: TRBJ1-1
clone_size: -
cdr3_length: 15
v_call: TRBV19
cdr3_nt: TGTGCCAGTAGTATACTTCGGGAGGTAGGCACTGAAGCTTTCTTT
cdr3_aa: CASSILREVGTEAFF

d_call: TRBD2
j_call: TRBJ2-7
clone_size: -
cdr3_length: 15
v_call: TRBV2
cdr3_nt: TGTGCCAGCAGTGACGGGGGGTCCACCTCCTACGAGCAGTACTTC
cdr3_aa: CASSDGGSTSYEQYF

d_call: TRBD2
j_call: TRBJ2-1
clone_size: few
cdr3_length: 15
v_call: TRBV6-1
cdr3_nt: TGTGCCAGCAGTGAACTAGCGGGGGAGGAAAATGAGCAGTTCTTC
cdr3_aa: CASSELAGEENEQFF

d_call: -
j_call: TRBJ2-2
clone_size: -
cdr3_length: 15
v_call: TRBV5-1
cdr3_nt: TGCGCCAGCAGCTTCCTAGAGGTTGGTGGCGGGGAGCTGTTTTTT
cdr3_aa: CASSFLEVGGGELFF

d_call: TRBD1
j_call: TRBJ1-5
clone_size: -
cdr3_length: 16
v_call: TRBV7-2
cdr3_nt: TGTGCCAGCAGCTTGGAAGGGACAGGGGTAAATCAGCCCCAGCATTTT
cdr3_aa: CASSLEGTGVNQPQHF

d_call: -
j_call: TRBJ1-6
clone_size: -
cdr3_length: 14
v_call: TRBV5-1
cdr3_nt: TGCGCCAGCAGCTCGGACACAGGGTATTCACCCCTCCACTTT
cdr3_aa: CASSSDTGYSPLHF

d_call: -
j_call: TRBJ2-7
clone_size: -
cdr3_length: 13
v_call: TRBV10-3
cdr3_nt: TGTGCCATCAGTGTCCTCCTCCTACGCGAGCAGTACTTC
cdr3_aa: CAISVLLLREQYF

d_call: TRBD2
j_call: TRBJ2-3
clone_size: -
cdr3_length: 15
v_call: TRBV7-8
cdr3_nt: TGTGCCAGCAGGTCCCGGGGGGTCGGCACAGATACGCAGTATTTT
cdr3_aa: CASRSRGVGTDTQYF

d_call: -
j_call: TRBJ2-2
clone_size: once
cdr3_length: 16
v_call: TRBV7-9
cdr3_nt: TGTTCCAGCAGCTTAGCTTCAGGGCCTCTGGCCGGGGAGCTGTTTTTT
cdr3_aa: CSSSLASGPLAGELFF

d_call: TRBD1
j_call: TRBJ2-1
clone_size: -
cdr3_length: 15
v_call: TRBV4-3
cdr3_nt: TGCGCCAGCAGCCCGCCCGGGACAGGGGCGAATGAGCAGTTCTTC
cdr3_aa: CASSPPGTGANEQFF

d_call: TRBD2
j_call: TRBJ2-4
clone_size: -
cdr3_length: 18
v_call: TRBV19
cdr3_nt: TGTGCCAGTAGTATGCGGGGGGCATTCTTGGGGGCCAAAAACATTCAGTACTTC
cdr3_aa: CASSMRGAFLGAKNIQYF

d_call: -
j_call: TRBJ1-3
clone_size: -
cdr3_length: 15
v_call: TRBV2
cdr3_nt: TGTGCCAGCAGTGCTTTCGTCTCCTCTGGAAACACCATATATTTT
cdr3_aa: CASSAFVSSGNTIYF

d_call: -
j_call: TRBJ1-1
clone_size: -
cdr3_length: 14
v_call: TRBV9
cdr3_nt: TGTGCCAGCAGCGTAGGGAGACGGCACACTGAAGCTTTCTTT
cdr3_aa: CASSVGRRHTEAFF

d_call: -
j_call: TRBJ1-1
clone_size: once
cdr3_length: 14
v_call: TRBV29-1
cdr3_nt: TGCAGCTCCCGGACCATGGGGCAGGGCACTGAAGCTTTCTTT
cdr3_aa: CSSRTMGQGTEAFF

d_call: TRBD1
j_call: TRBJ1-3
clone_size: -
cdr3_length: 17
v_call: TRBV6-1
cdr3_nt: TGTGCCAGCAGTGAACGGACAGGGGAATACGCTGGAAACACCATATATTTT
cdr3_aa: CASSERTGEYAGNTIYF

d_call: -
j_call: TRBJ2-1
clone_size: -
cdr3_length: 13
v_call: TRBV5-3
cdr3_nt: TGTGCCAGAAGCTGGAGCTCCTACAATGAGCAGTTCTTC
cdr3_aa: CARSWSSYNEQFF

d_call: -
j_call: TRBJ1-2
clone_size: -
cdr3_length: 13
v_call: TRBV2
cdr3_nt: TGTGCCAGCAGTGCTGGCAGTCTTTATGGCTACACCTTC
cdr3_aa: CASSAGSLYGYTF

d_call: TRBD2
j_call: TRBJ2-3
clone_size: -
cdr3_length: 14
v_call: TRBV11-3
cdr3_nt: TGTGCCAGCAGCCACGGGGGGGGCACAGATACGCAGTATTTT
cdr3_aa: CASSHGGGTDTQYF

d_call: TRBD2
j_call: TRBJ2-3
clone_size: -
cdr3_length: 17
v_call: TRBV10-1
cdr3_nt: TGCGCCAGCAGTGTCCCCCCTCCGAGACTAGCCCCAGATACGCAGTATTTT
cdr3_aa: CASSVPPPRLAPDTQYF

d_call: -
j_call: TRBJ1-2
clone_size: -
cdr3_length: 15
v_call: TRBV5-4
cdr3_nt: TGTGCCAGCAGCTTGAGGTCGGGGGGCGCGAATGGCTACACCTTC
cdr3_aa: CASSLRSGGANGYTF

d_call: -
j_call: TRBJ2-7
clone_size: -
cdr3_length: 18
v_call: TRBV5-1
cdr3_nt: TGCGCCAGCAGCTTGAAGGCGACAGGGAGGATAGGGCTCTACGAGCAGTACTTC
cdr3_aa: CASSLKATGRIGLYEQYF

d_call: TRBD1
j_call: TRBJ2-1
clone_size: -
cdr3_length: 14
v_call: TRBV2
cdr3_nt: TGTGCCAGCGTCAGGACAGGGGATGGGAATGAGCAGTTCTTC
cdr3_aa: CASVRTGDGNEQFF

d_call: -
j_call: TRBJ2-7
clone_size: -
cdr3_length: 14
v_call: TRBV30
cdr3_nt: TGTGCCTGGACCCGCTTTCGGACAGACCACGAGCAGTACTTC
cdr3_aa: CAWTRFRTDHEQYF

d_call: TRBD2
j_call: TRBJ2-1
clone_size: few
cdr3_length: 17
v_call: TRBV4-1
cdr3_nt: TGCGCCAGCAGCCCTCCGGGACTAGCGGGGGTCTACAATGAGCAGTTCTTC
cdr3_aa: CASSPPGLAGVYNEQFF

d_call: -
j_call: TRBJ2-5
clone_size: -
cdr3_length: 15
v_call: TRBV19
cdr3_nt: TGTGCCAGTAGTAAAGGACTGATGGCCCAAGGTACCCAGTACTTC
cdr3_aa: CASSKGLMAQGTQYF

d_call: TRBD2
j_call: TRBJ2-5
clone_size: -
cdr3_length: 16
v_call: TRBV11-3
cdr3_nt: TGTGCCAGCAGCTCCAGCCTACTAGCGGGGGAAGAGACCCAGTACTTC
cdr3_aa: CASSSSLLAGEETQYF

d_call: TRBD1
j_call: TRBJ2-7
clone_size: -
cdr3_length: 15
v_call: TRBV7-9
cdr3_nt: TGTGCCAGCAGCCGTTTCCGGGACAGGGGATACGAGCAGTACTTC
cdr3_aa: CASSRFRDRGYEQYF

d_call: TRBD2
j_call: TRBJ2-3
clone_size: -
cdr3_length: 17
v_call: TRBV5-1
cdr3_nt: TGCGCCAGCAGGGTTAGCGGGGGGCCCACAGCTACAGATACGCAGTATTTT
cdr3_aa: CASRVSGGPTATDTQYF

d_call: TRBD2
j_call: TRBJ2-5
clone_size: -
cdr3_length: 14
v_call: TRBV5-6
cdr3_nt: TGTGCCAGCAGCCCGGGGGGGCTGTGGGAGACCCAGTACTTC
cdr3_aa: CASSPGGLWETQYF

d_call: -
j_call: TRBJ1-2
clone_size: -
cdr3_length: 12
v_call: TRBV7-6
cdr3_nt: TGTGCCAGCAGCTTTCGGGAGGGCGGCTACACCTTC
cdr3_aa: CASSFREGGYTF

d_call: TRBD2
j_call: TRBJ2-7
clone_size: -
cdr3_length: 14
v_call: TRBV7-2
cdr3_nt: TGTGCCAGTTCCCCGGGACTAGGGGCCTACGAGCAGTACTTC
cdr3_aa: CASSPGLGAYEQYF

d_call: -
j_call: TRBJ2-5
clone_size: -
cdr3_length: 15
v_call: TRBV7-2
cdr3_nt: TGTGCCAGCAGCTTAGCGGGGGCCGATTTTGAGACCCAGTACTTC
cdr3_aa: CASSLAGADFETQYF

d_call: -
j_call: TRBJ1-4
clone_size: -
cdr3_length: 15
v_call: TRBV6-5
cdr3_nt: TGTGCCAGCAGTCGAACAGGGAGGGTGAATGAAAAACTGTTTTTT
cdr3_aa: CASSRTGRVNEKLFF

d_call: TRBD1
j_call: TRBJ1-3
clone_size: -
cdr3_length: 13
v_call: TRBV29-1
cdr3_nt: TGCAGCGTTGCCGGGACAGATGGAAACACCATATATTTT
cdr3_aa: CSVAGTDGNTIYF

d_call: TRBD1
j_call: TRBJ1-5
clone_size: few
cdr3_length: 16
v_call: TRBV15
cdr3_nt: TGTGCCACCAGCAGAGATGGGACAGGGAGCAATCAGCCCCAGCATTTT
cdr3_aa: CATSRDGTGSNQPQHF

d_call: TRBD1
j_call: TRBJ1-2
clone_size: few
cdr3_length: 16
v_call: TRBV19
cdr3_nt: TGTGCCAGTAGTATATACGGGACAGGGGGTTCCTATGGCTACACCTTC
cdr3_aa: CASSIYGTGGSYGYTF

d_call: -
j_call: TRBJ2-1
clone_size: -
cdr3_length: 15
v_call: TRBV5-5
cdr3_nt: TGTGCCAGCAGCTTGTGGCAGGGCTCCTACAATGAGCAGTTCTTC
cdr3_aa: CASSLWQGSYNEQFF

d_call: -
j_call: TRBJ1-2
clone_size: -
cdr3_length: 12
v_call: TRBV2
cdr3_nt: TGTGCCAGCGGACGTGTAGGGGATGGCTACACCTTC
cdr3_aa: CASGRVGDGYTF